One and the same sample provided the 16 T cell receptor beta chains below, sequenced in a study of blood T cell repertoires in COVID-19. Assay used: immunoSEQ multiplex PCR; TCRdb lists only in-frame clones, some missing. The table has tens of thousands of clones, approximately 80% seen once. The sequencing sample was made of peripheral blood. These receptors were obtained from a human donor in a cohort sampled during active COVID-19.

The V call is TRBV10-3, the J call TRBJ1-1, with TRBD1 as a possible D gene (5 bases). The CDR3 sequence is 14 residues long. From germline, CDR1 is ENHRY and CDR2 SYGVKD. V shed 9 bases and J shed 2 bases, with 16 bases lying between them. The CDR3 DNA is TGTGCCATACGGGGGTGGGGAGCTAACACTGAAGCTTTCTTT. The encoded protein is CAIRGWGANTEAFF.

The chain recombines TRBV7-8 with TRBJ1-3, with D possibly being TRBD1 (5 bases). V was pared by 1 base and J by 0 bases, with 7 bases between. CDR3 length: 15 amino acids. Per germline, CDR1 SGHVS and CDR2 FQNEAQ. DNA for the CDR3: TGTGCCAGCAGCTTAGTTACAGGCTCTGGAAACACCATATATTTT. Translating gives CASSLVTGSGNTIYF. The full variable domain, rest sourced from reference TRBV7-8 and TRBJ1-3, is GAGVSQSPRYKVAKRGQDVALRCDPISGHVSLFWYQQALGQGPEFLTYFQNEAQLDKSGLPSDRFFAERPEGSVSTLKIQRTQQEDSAVYLCASSLVTGSGNTIYFGEGSWLTVV.

Only a few counts were recorded for this clone. The rearrangement uses TRBV7-2 and TRBJ2-3; D might be TRBD2 (5 bases). Trimming stripped 1 base from V and 2 bases from J, with 10 bases between. Germline lookup yields CDR1 SGHTA and CDR2 FQGNSA. The CDR3 consists of 15 residues. CDR3 amino acids: CASSLDTGFTDTQYF. DNA of the CDR3: TGTGCCAGCAGCTTAGATACGGGATTCACAGATACGCAGTATTTT.

This sequence joins TRBV27 and TRBJ1-1; 7 nucleotides align to TRBD1. This CDR3 has 16 residues. J lost 6 bases, V lost 4 bases, and 14 bases had no gene match. Looked up from germline, CDR1 is MNHEY and CDR2 is SMNVEV (reference sequence). CDR3 nucleotide sequence: TGTGCCAGCAGTTCCGACAGGGATGAGGTTTCGGCTGAAGCTTTCTTT. Protein sequence: CASSSDRDEVSAEAFF.

The rearrangement uses TRBV24-1 and TRBJ1-6; 7 bases agree with TRBD1. Germline V CDR1 and CDR2: KGHDR, SFDVKD. Trimming took 0 bases from V and 5 from J; bases not matched to a gene: 3. The CDR3 spans 16 residues. CDR3: CATSDLYRGHNSPLHF. The CDR3 DNA follows: TGTGCCACCAGTGATTTGTACAGGGGCCATAATTCACCCCTCCACTTT.

This clone turned up a few times. The rearrangement links TRBV27 to TRBJ1-5; unclear D gene. Germline CDR1 MNHEY, CDR2 SMNVEV (reference sequence). The CDR3 is 13 amino acids. V shed 3 bases and J shed 5 bases, with 8 bases lying between them. The CDR3 protein is CASSLRGHQPQHF. The CDR3 bases are TGTGCCAGCAGTTTGCGGGGTCATCAGCCCCAGCATTTT.

The chain couples TRBV6-5 to TRBJ2-5, with 7 nucleotides matching TRBD1. This CDR3 contains 14 residues. Germline-derived CDR1 and CDR2 are MNHEY and SVGAGI. Germline trimming cut 6 bases from V and 7 bases from J; bases unmatched to any gene: 11. The CDR3 reads CASRGDRPQGTQYF. The CDR3 DNA follows: TGTGCCAGCAGGGGGGACAGACCCCAGGGGACCCAGTACTTC.

This clone has a handful of counts. J is TRBJ2-7 and V is TRBV2; D call uncertain. There are 13 residues in the CDR3. The ends were cut back, 0 bases at V and 6 bases at J, with 9 bases in the middle. Germline CDR1 is SNHLY and CDR2 is FYNNEI. CDR3: CASSEAVTGEQYF. DNA for the CDR3: TGTGCCAGCAGTGAAGCGGTCACTGGCGAGCAGTACTTC.

This clone was observed a handful of times. This chain connects TRBV20-1 to TRBJ1-2; TRBD1 might be the D (6 bases). Germline V gene data show CDR1 as DFQATT and CDR2 as SNEGSKA (reference sequence). With 3 bases removed from V and 7 bases from J, the gap between germline ends came to 15 bases. The CDR3 is 13 residues long. DNA of the CDR3: TGCAGTGCTAGTGCAGGGGCCTATAGTGGCTACACCTTC. It encodes CSASAGAYSGYTF.

The chain joins TRBV4-1 to TRBJ2-3; 7 bases match TRBD1. The CDR3 runs 16 residues. The V gene end was trimmed by 0 bases and the J gene end by 0 bases; junction bases not matched to a gene: 3. Per the germline V gene, CDR1 is MGHRA and CDR2 is YSYEKL. The CDR3 reads CASSQEGQRSTDTQYF. DNA of the CDR3: TGCGCCAGCAGCCAAGAGGGACAGCGGAGCACAGATACGCAGTATTTT.

DNA for the CDR3: TGTGCCAGTAGTATAGGAGACAGCGCGGAGACCCAGTACTTC. It encodes CASSIGDSAETQYF. The chain is built from TRBV19 and TRBJ2-5, with D perhaps TRBD1 (5 bases). The CDR3 consists of 14 residues. Trimming took 1 base from V and 5 from J, leaving 11 bases between them. The germline V gene encodes CDR1 LNHDA and CDR2 SQIVND (reference sequence).

The V call is TRBV20-1, the J call TRBJ2-5; D unclear. Trimming took off 6 bases at V and 4 bases at J, with 9 bases between the two ends. Germline V CDR1 and CDR2: DFQATT, SNEGSKA (reference sequence). The CDR3 has 11 amino acids. CDR3 sequence reads: CSAAYPETQYF. The CDR3 nucleotides read TGCAGTGCCGCGTACCCAGAGACCCAGTACTTC.

The gene calls are TRBV9 and TRBJ1-6; D is perhaps TRBD1 (5 bases). The CDR3 sequence is 16 residues long. Trimming shortened V by 0 bases and J by 1 base, and 8 bases separated the two germline ends. Germline CDR1 reads SGDLS; CDR2 reads YYNGEE. The CDR3 DNA reads TGTGCCAGCAGCGTAGGCGGGGGGTCCTATAATTCACCCCTCCACTTT. Protein product: CASSVGGGSYNSPLHF.

The J gene is TRBJ2-5, the V gene TRBV4-1; D is possibly TRBD2 (6 bases). The CDR3 runs to 14 residues. Trimming left V 3 bases short and J 9 bases short, with 17 bases between. CDR1 is MGHRA and CDR2 is YSYEKL in the germline V gene. The CDR3 DNA is TGCGCCAGCAGCCAGAGTCGACTCCGCGGGGCCCAGTACTTC. Residues: CASSQSRLRGAQYF.

This chain links TRBV28 with TRBJ2-6, with D perhaps matching TRBD2 (5 bases). CDR3 length: 18 residues. The germline V gene encodes CDR1 MDHEN and CDR2 SYDVKM. The V and J ends lost 3 bases and 0 bases respectively, with 15 bases between them. Written as DNA, the CDR3 is TGTGCCAGCAGTTTCTTATCGGGCGGGCTCTCTGGGGCCAACGTCCTGACTTTC. As protein: CASSFLSGGLSGANVLTF. Full variable domain (missing parts from reference TRBV28 and TRBJ2-6): DVKVTQSSRYLVKRTGEKVFLECVQDMDHENMFWYRQDPGLGLRLIYFSYDVKMKEKGDIPEGYSVSREKKERFSLILESASTNQTSMYLCASSFLSGGLSGANVLTFGAGSRLTVL.

This sequence joins TRBV11-3 and TRBJ2-3, with a tentative D call TRBD2 (6 bases). This CDR3 has 15 amino acids. The ends were cut back, 1 base at V and 1 base at J, with 9 bases in the middle. Per germline, CDR1 SGHNT and CDR2 YENEEA. The CDR3 DNA follows: TGTGCCAGCAGCTTAGGGGCTAGCGGCACAGATACGCAGTATTTT. Translated: CASSLGASGTDTQYF.